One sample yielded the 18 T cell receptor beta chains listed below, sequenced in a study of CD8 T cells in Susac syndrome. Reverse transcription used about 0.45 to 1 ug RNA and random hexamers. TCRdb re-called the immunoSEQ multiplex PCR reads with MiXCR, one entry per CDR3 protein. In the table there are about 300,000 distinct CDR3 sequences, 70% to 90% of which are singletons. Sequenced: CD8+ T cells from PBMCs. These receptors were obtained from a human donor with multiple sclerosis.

CDR3 bases: TGTGCCAGCAGTTTTAGGTCCCCCCCTTGGAGTGGGCAGTTCTTC. Residues: CASSFRSPPWSGQFF. The chain employs TRBV28 and TRBJ2-1; D not resolved. Deletions cut 3 bases from V and 12 bases from J, with 21 bases between. The germline CDR1 and CDR2 sequences are MDHEN and SYDVKM. This CDR3 has 15 residues. Using reference TRBV28 and TRBJ2-1 for the parts outside the CDR3, the full variable domain is DVKVTQSSRYLVKRTGEKVFLECVQDMDHENMFWYRQDPGLGLRLIYFSYDVKMKEKGDIPEGYSVSREKKERFSLILESASTNQTSMYLCASSFRSPPWSGQFFGPGTRLTVL.

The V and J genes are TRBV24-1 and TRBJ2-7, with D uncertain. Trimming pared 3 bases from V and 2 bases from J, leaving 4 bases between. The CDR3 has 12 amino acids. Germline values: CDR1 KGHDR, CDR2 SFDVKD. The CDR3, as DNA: TGTGCCACCAGTGATGGAGCCTACGAGCAGTACTTC. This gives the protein CATSDGAYEQYF.

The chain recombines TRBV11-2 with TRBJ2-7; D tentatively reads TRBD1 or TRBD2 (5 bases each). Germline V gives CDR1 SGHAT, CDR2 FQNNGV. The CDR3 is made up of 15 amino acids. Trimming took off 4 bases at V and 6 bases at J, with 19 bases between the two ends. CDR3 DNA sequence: TGTGCCAGCAGCTCGGCCCAGGGACCCTGGAGCGAGCAGTACTTC. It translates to CASSSAQGPWSEQYF.

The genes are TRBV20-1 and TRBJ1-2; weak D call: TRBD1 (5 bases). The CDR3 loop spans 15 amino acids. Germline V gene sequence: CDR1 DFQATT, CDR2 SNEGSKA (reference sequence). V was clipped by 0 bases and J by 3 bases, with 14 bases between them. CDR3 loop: CSARDEWDGHYGYTF. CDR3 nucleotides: TGCAGTGCTAGAGATGAGTGGGACGGCCACTATGGCTACACCTTC.

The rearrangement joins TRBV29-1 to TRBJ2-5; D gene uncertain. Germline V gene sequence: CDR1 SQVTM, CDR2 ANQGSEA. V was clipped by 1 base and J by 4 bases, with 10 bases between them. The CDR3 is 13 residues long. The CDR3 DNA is TGCAGCGTTGAAGGGGGAAGAATAGAGACCCAGTACTTC. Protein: CSVEGGRIETQYF.

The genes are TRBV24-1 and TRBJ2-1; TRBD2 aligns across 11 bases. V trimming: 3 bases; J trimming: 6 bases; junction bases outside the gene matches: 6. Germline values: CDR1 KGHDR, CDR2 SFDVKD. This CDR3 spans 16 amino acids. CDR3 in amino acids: CATSDLTSGSGNEQFF. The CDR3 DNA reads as TGTGCCACCAGTGATCTAACTAGCGGGAGTGGCAATGAGCAGTTCTTC.

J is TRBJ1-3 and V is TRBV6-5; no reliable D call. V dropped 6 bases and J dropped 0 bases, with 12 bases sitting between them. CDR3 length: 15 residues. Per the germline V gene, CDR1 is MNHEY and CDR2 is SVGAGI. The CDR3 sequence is CASRESYTSGNTIYF. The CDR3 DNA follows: TGTGCCAGCAGGGAAAGCTACACCTCTGGAAACACCATATATTTT.

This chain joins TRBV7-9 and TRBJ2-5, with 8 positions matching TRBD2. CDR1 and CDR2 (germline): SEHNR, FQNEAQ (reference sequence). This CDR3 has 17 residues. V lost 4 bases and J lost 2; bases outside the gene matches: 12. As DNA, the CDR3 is TGTGCCAGCAGCTCTAAGGGACGGGGCGGGAGGCAAGAGACCCAGTACTTC. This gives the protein CASSSKGRGGRQETQYF.

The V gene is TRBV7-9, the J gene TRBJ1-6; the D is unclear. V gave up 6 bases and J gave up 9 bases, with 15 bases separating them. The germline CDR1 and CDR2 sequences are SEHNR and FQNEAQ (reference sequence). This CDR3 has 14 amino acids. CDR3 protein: CASSYAGGGSPLHF. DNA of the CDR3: TGTGCCAGCAGTTACGCGGGTGGAGGTTCACCCCTCCACTTT.

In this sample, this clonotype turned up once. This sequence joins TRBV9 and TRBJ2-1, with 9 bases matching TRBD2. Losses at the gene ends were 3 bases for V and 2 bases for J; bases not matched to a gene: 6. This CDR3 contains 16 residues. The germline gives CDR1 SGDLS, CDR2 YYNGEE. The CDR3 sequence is CASSGSGSSPYNEQFF. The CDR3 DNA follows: TGTGCCAGCAGCGGTAGCGGGAGCTCGCCCTACAATGAGCAGTTCTTC.

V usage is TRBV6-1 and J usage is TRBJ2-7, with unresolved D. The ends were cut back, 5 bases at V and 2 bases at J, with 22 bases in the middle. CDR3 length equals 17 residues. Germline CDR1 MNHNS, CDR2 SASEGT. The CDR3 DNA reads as TGTGCCAGCAGTCCGCTGTACGGGCCCCCGAGGACCTACGAGCAGTACTTC. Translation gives CASSPLYGPPRTYEQYF.

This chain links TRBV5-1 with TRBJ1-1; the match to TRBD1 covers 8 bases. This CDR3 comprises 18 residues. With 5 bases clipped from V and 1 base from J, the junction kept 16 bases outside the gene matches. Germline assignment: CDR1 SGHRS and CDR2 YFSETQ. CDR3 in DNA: TGCGCCAGCAGAATAGGACAGGGTCATTTAGGCGGGAACACTGAAGCTTTCTTT. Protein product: CASRIGQGHLGGNTEAFF.

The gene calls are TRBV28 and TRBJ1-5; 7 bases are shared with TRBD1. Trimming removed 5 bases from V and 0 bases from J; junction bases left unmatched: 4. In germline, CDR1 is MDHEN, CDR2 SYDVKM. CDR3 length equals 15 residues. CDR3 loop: CASSLGTVSNQPQHF. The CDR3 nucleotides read TGTGCCAGCAGTCTCGGGACAGTTAGCAATCAGCCCCAGCATTTT.

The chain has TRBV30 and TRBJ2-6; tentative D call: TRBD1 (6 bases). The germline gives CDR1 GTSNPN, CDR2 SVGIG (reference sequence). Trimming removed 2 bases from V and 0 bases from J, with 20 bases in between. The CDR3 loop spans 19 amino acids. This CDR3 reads CAWSSMAGASFSGANVLTF. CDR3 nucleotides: TGTGCCTGGAGTTCGATGGCAGGGGCCTCCTTCTCTGGGGCCAACGTCCTGACTTTC.

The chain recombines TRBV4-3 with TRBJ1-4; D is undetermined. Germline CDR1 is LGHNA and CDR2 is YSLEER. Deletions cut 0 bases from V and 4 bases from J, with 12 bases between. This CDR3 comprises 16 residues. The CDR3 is CASSQEVWLYNEKLFF. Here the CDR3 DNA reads TGCGCCAGCAGCCAAGAGGTCTGGCTCTATAATGAAAAACTGTTTTTT.

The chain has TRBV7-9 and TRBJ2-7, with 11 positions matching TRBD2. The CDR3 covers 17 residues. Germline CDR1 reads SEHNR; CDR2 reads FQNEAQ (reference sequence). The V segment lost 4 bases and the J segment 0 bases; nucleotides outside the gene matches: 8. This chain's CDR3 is CASSSNAGTSGSYEQYF. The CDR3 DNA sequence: TGTGCCAGCAGCTCGAACGCCGGGACTAGCGGCTCCTACGAGCAGTACTTC.

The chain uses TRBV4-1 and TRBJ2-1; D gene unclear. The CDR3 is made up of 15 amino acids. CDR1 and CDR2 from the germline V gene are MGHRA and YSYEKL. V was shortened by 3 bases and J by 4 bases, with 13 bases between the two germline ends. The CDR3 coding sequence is TGCGCCAGCAGCCAGCAAGTAATGGGATACAATGAGCAGTTCTTC. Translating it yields CASSQQVMGYNEQFF.

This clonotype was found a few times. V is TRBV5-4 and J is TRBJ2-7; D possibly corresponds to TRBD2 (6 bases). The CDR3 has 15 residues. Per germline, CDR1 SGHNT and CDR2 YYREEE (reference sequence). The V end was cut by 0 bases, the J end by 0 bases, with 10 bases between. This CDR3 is CASSLARGFSYEQYF. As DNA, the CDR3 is TGTGCCAGCAGCTTGGCCCGGGGGTTCTCCTACGAGCAGTACTTC. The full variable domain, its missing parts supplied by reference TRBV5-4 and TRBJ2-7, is ETGVTQSPTHLIKTRGQQVTLRCSSQSGHNTVSWYQQALGQGPQFIFQYYREEENGRGNFPPRFSGLQFPNYSSELNVNALELDDSALYLCASSLARGFSYEQYFGPGTRLTVT.